Listed here is a single T cell receptor (beta chain). Other DNA sequences in the same sample also yield this CDR3. Sequencing was performed with immunoSEQ multiplex PCR; in TCRdb, only in-frame clones are kept and a portion is missing. This sample carries some 2,000,000 clones, 95% of them seen once, and the ten largest clones take more than 0.1%. These data are taken from a study of shared clonotypes between healthy human individuals. Germline V gene sequence: CDR1 SGHRS, CDR2 YFSETQ. This CDR3 region has 15 residues. V gave up 4 bases and J gave up 2 bases; unmatched junction bases: 3. The rearrangement joins TRBV5-1 to TRBJ2-7; 13 nucleotides line up with TRBD2. The receptor comes from a man aged 18 to 29 in good health. The sequencing input was naive CD4+ T cells sorted from blood. Subset meaning: CD45RA+ positively selected. In DNA, the CDR3 is TGCGCCAGCAGCACACTAGCGGGGGGGACCTACGAGCAGTACTTC. Translated: CASSTLAGGTYEQYF.